This T cell receptor (beta chain) was found in a study of blood T cell repertoires in COVID-19. The wider study: Both acute and convalescent COVID-19 samples were obtained from the United States, Italy and Spain. Sources were T cells, B-cell-depleted T cells, or PBMCs; the material itself was cDNA or gDNA.

Trimming cost V 7 bases and J 2 bases; bases outside gene matches: 10. Germline V gene lookup returns CDR1 SNHLY and CDR2 FYNNEI. The CDR3 loop spans 16 amino acids. Some clones are missing from TCRdb's copy, which holds only in-frame ones; the method was immunoSEQ multiplex PCR. This sample has about 240,000 clones, with 87% found just once. Cohorts were based on clinical histories the participants reported. The chain joins TRBV2 to TRBJ2-1; 8 bases agree with TRBD2. This clonotype originated in a woman in her 30s with acute COVID-19. Source material: PBMCs or T cells enriched from blood (not recorded which). CDR3 residues: CASKSLAGGAYNEQFF. The CDR3 DNA reads as TGTGCCAGCAAAAGTCTAGCGGGTGGGGCCTACAATGAGCAGTTCTTC.